This T cell receptor (beta chain) came from a study of T-cell reconstitution after alpha-beta-depleted transplantation in children. The study's findings and limits: Some patients showed high day-60 TCRbeta diversity, which derived from surviving recipient T cells and thymic progenitors.

The authors prepared the TCRbeta library with unique molecular identifiers. MiXCR, applied by TCRdb to the PCR reads, yields one record per CDR3 protein. The data contain around 960,000 distinct CDR3 sequences, 25% to 35% of them singletons. This clonotype was seen a few times. The target antigen is unknown. With 4 bases clipped from V and 9 bases from J, the junction kept 16 bases outside the gene matches. The CDR3 has 17 residues. CDR1 is MGHRA, CDR2 YSYEKL, per germline. The sequence was obtained from a boy less than two years old who had a stem cell transplant for SCID, so the T cells may come from the graft donor. The chain carries TRBV4-1 and TRBJ2-7; 12 positions match TRBD1. The sequencing used PBMCs, mostly from graft donor cells, collected 360 days after TCRalphabeta/CD19-depleted stem cell transplant. CDR3 sequence reads: CASSLATTGTGGFGQYF. The DNA for the CDR3 is TGCGCCAGCAGCCTCGCTACTACCGGGACAGGGGGCTTCGGGCAGTACTTC.